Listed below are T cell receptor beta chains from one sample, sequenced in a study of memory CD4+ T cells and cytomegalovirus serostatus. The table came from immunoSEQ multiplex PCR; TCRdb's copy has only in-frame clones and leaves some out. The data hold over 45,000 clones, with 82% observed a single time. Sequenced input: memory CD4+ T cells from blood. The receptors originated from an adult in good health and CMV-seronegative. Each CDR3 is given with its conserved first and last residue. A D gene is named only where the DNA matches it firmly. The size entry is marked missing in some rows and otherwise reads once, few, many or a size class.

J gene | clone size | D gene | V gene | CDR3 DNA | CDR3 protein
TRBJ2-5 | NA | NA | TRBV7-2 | TGTGCCAGCAGCTTGGGGGTTAGGGAGACCCAGTACTTC | CASSLGVRETQYF
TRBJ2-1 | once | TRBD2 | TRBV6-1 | TGTGCCAGCAGCGCCCTAGCGGGCTCCTACAATGAGCAGTTCTTC | CASSALAGSYNEQFF
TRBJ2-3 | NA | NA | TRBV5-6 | TGTGCCAGTAGACCTCTTCTACGGGATACGCAGTATTTT | CASRPLLRDTQYF
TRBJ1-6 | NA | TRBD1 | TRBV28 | TGTGCCAGCAGGGACAGACAGGGGAGCTCCTATAATTCACCCCTCCACTTT | CASRDRQGSSYNSPLHF
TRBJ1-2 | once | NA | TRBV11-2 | TGTGCCAGCAGCTTAGCCCGGAGAAATGGCTACACCTTC | CASSLARRNGYTF
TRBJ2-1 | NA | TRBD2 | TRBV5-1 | TGCGCCAGCAGCCCTCAACCTAGCGGGAGCGCTTACAATGAGCAGTTCTTC | CASSPQPSGSAYNEQFF
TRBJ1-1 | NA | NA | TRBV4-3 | TGCGCCAGCAGCCCCCGTCTGAGAGGGTCGGAAGCTTTCTTT | CASSPRLRGSEAFF
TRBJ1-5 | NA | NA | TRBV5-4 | TGTGCCAGCAGCCCCCAGCCGGGCAACAATCAGCCCCAGCATTTT | CASSPQPGNNQPQHF
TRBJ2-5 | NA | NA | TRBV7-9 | TGTGCCAGCAGCTTAACCGGCGGGGTGGGAGAGACCCAGTACTTC | CASSLTGGVGETQYF
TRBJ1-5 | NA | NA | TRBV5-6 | TGTGCCAGCAGCGCCCGCGGGGGGAGCAATCAGCCCCAGCATTTT | CASSARGGSNQPQHF
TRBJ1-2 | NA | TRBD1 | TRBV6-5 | TGTGCCAGCAGACGGACAGGCAACTATGGCTACACCTTC | CASRRTGNYGYTF
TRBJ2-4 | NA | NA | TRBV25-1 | TGTGCCAGCAGCATCGACAGGGTGGGAGGCAAAAACATTCAGTACTTC | CASSIDRVGGKNIQYF
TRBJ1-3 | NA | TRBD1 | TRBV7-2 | TGTGCCAGCAGCTTAGGGACAGGGAAAGGGGGAAACACCATATATTTT | CASSLGTGKGGNTIYF
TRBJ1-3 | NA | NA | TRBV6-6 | TGTGCCAGCAGCTACTACCGACCGTCCGGAAACACCATATATTTT | CASSYYRPSGNTIYF
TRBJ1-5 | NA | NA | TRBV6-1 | TGTGCCAGCAGCCCCTTGAATCAGCCCCAGCATTTT | CASSPLNQPQHF
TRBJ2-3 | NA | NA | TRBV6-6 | TGTGCCAGCAGCCAGTACACAGATACGCAGTATTTT | CASSQYTDTQYF
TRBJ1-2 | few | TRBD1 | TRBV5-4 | TGTGCCAGCAGCCAGGGGGGACAGGGGAACTATGGCTACACCTTC | CASSQGGQGNYGYTF
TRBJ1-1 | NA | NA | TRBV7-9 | TGTGCCAGCAGCTTAGCGGCCTCAGGCGTAGCTTTCTTT | CASSLAASGVAFF
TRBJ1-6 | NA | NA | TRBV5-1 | TGCGCCAGCAGCTTGGAAGGACTCGAGAGTTCACCCCTCCACTTT | CASSLEGLESSPLHF
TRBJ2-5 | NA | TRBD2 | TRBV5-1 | TGCGCCAGCAGGAAGCGGGGGCCAGGGGACCAAGAGACCCAGTACTTC | CASRKRGPGDQETQYF
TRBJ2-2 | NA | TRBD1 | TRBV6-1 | TGTGCCAGCAGGCTAGGGGGCGGTTCCGGGGAGCTGTTTTTT | CASRLGGGSGELFF
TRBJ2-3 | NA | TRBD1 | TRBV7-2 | TGTGCCAGCAGCTTGAAGGGGGCAGGAAGCACAGATACGCAGTATTTT | CASSLKGAGSTDTQYF
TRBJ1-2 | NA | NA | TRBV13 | TGTGCCAGCAGCTTCCCAAAATTCTATGGCTACACCTTC | CASSFPKFYGYTF
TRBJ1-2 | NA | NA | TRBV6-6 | TGTGCCAGCAGTTATCAGGAAAGCTATGGCTACACCTTC | CASSYQESYGYTF
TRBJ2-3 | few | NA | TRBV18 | TGTGCCAGCTCACCTTTCTCAGACACAGATACGCAGTATTTT | CASSPFSDTDTQYF
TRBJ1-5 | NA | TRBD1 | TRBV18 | TGTGCCAGCTCACCCCAGGGGGCCGGCAATCAGCCCCAGCATTTT | CASSPQGAGNQPQHF
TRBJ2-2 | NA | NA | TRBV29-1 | TGCAGCGTTGAACGGATGGCGAACACCGGGGAGCTGTTTTTT | CSVERMANTGELFF
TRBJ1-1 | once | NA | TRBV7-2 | TGTGCCAGCAGCCGGGCTATGAGTCTGAACACTGAAGCTTTCTTT | CASSRAMSLNTEAFF
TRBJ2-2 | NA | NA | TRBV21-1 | TGTGCCAGCCCCGCGGGGAGTAGCGGGGGGGCGTTCACCGGGGAGCTGTTTTTT | CASPAGSSGGAFTGELFF
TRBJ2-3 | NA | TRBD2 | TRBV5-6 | TGTGCCAGCAGCATACGGCGGGGGGGCGGCACAGATACGCAGTATTTT | CASSIRRGGGTDTQYF
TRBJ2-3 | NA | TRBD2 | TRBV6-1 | TGTGCCAGCAGTGAACCGGGGGGAAGCACAGATACGCAGTATTTT | CASSEPGGSTDTQYF
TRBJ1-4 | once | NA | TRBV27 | TGTGCCAGCAGTCCCCCCAGGACAGTCGGCTCCGGAGGAAAACTGTTTTTT | CASSPPRTVGSGGKLFF
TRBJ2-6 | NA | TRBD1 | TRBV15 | TGTGCCACCAGCAGAGACCGGGACAGAGCCTCTGGGGCCAACGTCCTGACTTTC | CATSRDRDRASGANVLTF
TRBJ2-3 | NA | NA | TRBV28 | TGTGCCACCTCTCGGACCACAGATACGCAGTATTTT | CATSRTTDTQYF
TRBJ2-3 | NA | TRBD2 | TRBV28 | TGTGCCAGCAGGTTGACTAGCTGGGATACGCAGTATTTT | CASRLTSWDTQYF
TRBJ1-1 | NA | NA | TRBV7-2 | TGTGCCAGCAGCGAGGGACATGTGAACACTGAAGCTTTCTTT | CASSEGHVNTEAFF
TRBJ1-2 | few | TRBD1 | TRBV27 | TGTGCCAGCGGGCCGCAGGGGGGCTATGGCTACACCTTC | CASGPQGGYGYTF
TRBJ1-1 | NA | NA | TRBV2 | TGTGCCAGCAGTGAATTGAGGGTTGCCACTGAAGCTTTCTTT | CASSELRVATEAFF
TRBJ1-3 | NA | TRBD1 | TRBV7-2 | TGTGCCAGCAGCCGCCGGGACAGGGGAAACACCATATATTTT | CASSRRDRGNTIYF
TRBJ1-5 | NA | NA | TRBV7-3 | TGTGCCAGCAGCTTATCATACGGTCAGCCCCAGCATTTT | CASSLSYGQPQHF
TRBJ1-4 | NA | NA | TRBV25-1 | TGTGCCAGCAGGGCCCCCGCCGTGGGAAAACTGTTTTTT | CASRAPAVGKLFF
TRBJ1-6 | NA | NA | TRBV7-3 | TGTGCCAGCAGCTTAGGAACCGGGAGGGACAATTCACCCCTCCACTTT | CASSLGTGRDNSPLHF
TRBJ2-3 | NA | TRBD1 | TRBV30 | TGTGCCTGGAGTCTGGTTTCTGGACAGGGGGGGCCAGATACGCAGTATTTT | CAWSLVSGQGGPDTQYF
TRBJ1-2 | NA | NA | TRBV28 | TGTGCCAGCCTAATGGCGGGAAGTACTTATGGCTACACCTTC | CASLMAGSTYGYTF
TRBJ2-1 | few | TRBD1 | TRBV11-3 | TGTGCCAGCAGCTTTGGACAGGGATACAATGAGCAGTTCTTC | CASSFGQGYNEQFF
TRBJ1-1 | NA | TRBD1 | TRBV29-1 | TGCAGCGTGACCCTCCGACAGGGGAACACTGAAGCTTTCTTT | CSVTLRQGNTEAFF
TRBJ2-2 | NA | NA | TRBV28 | TGTGCCTGCAAGACAGGCGGAACCGGGGAGCTGTTTTTT | CACKTGGTGELFF
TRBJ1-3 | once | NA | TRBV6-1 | TGTGCCAGCAGTCTCGGGAGGGGCTCTGGAAACACCATATATTTT | CASSLGRGSGNTIYF
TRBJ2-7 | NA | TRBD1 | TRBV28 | TGTGCCAGCAGTTTAATGGGGGATCGACAGGGGGGGGTTTTC | CASSLMGDRQGGVF